This TCR beta chain was sequenced during a study of regulatory T cells in long-lasting Graves disease. Combining iRepertoire HTBI primers with Arm-PCR of CDR3 regions, the authors built TCR beta libraries. Via MiXCR, TCRdb re-called the multiplex PCR reads, giving one row per CDR3 protein. This sample has 600,000 to 650,000 distinct CDR3 sequences, with approximately 15% found just once. Study findings and constraints: Favoring TRBV28, TRBJ1-2 and TRBJ2-5 was a feature seen in persistent disease.

The time point was: newly diagnosed GD, antithyroid drugs for less than 3 months. RNA from PBMCs was the source of the TCR library. The CDR3 has 13 amino acids. Trimming took 4 bases from V and 4 from J, leaving 8 bases between them. Germline V gives CDR1 MNHNS, CDR2 SASEGT. This clonotype appeared a few times. Its antigen is unknown. This sample also appeared in a second study, on T cells in Graves' hyperthyroidism and ophthalmopathy.

This clonotype originated in a woman aged 25 to 39 with Graves disease. This specimen consisted of peripheral blood mononuclear cells (PBMCs), obtained at new diagnosis, from a patient treated with antithyroid drugs. V gene TRBV6-1 combines with J gene TRBJ1-5, with D uncertain. Written as DNA, the CDR3 is TGTGCCAGCAGTGTATACTTGAATCAGCCCCAGCATTTT. This sequence encodes CASSVYLNQPQHF.